This is a list of T cell receptor beta chains from one sample in a study of lymphopenia after photon versus proton radiotherapy. Sequencing was performed with immunoSEQ multiplex PCR; in TCRdb, only in-frame clones are kept and a portion is missing. Of about 61,000 clones detected, around 86% appear once; the ten largest clones hold about 2%. The sample consisted of peripheral blood, taken from a patient treated with photon-based radiotherapy. The source is a man aged 35 to 55 with gastric cancer. Both conserved end residues are part of each CDR3. A D gene is named only where the DNA matches it firmly. A row's size may be missing; if present it is once, few, many or a size class.

D	V	J	size	CDR3	DNA
TRBD1	TRBV2	TRBJ1-5	-	CASSEQATGQGINQPQHF	TGTGCCAGCAGTGAGCAAGCTACCGGACAGGGAATTAATCAGCCCCAGCATTTT
-	TRBV5-1	TRBJ2-1	-	CASSLDGFSVNEQFF	TGCGCCAGCAGCTTGGACGGCTTTTCGGTTAATGAGCAGTTCTTC
-	TRBV11-2	TRBJ1-1	-	CASRKISRERAEAFF	TGTGCCAGCAGGAAAATTAGTCGGGAGAGAGCTGAAGCTTTCTTT
-	TRBV28	TRBJ2-7	-	CASSLTSYEQYF	TGTGCCAGCAGTCTTACCTCCTACGAGCAGTACTTC
TRBD2	TRBV19	TRBJ2-5	-	CASSIVAASGDETQYF	TGTGCCAGTAGTATAGTTGCGGCTAGCGGGGATGAGACCCAGTACTTC
-	TRBV9	TRBJ1-2	-	CASSVDGRIYGYTF	TGTGCCAGCAGCGTAGATGGCAGGATCTATGGCTACACCTTC
TRBD1	TRBV25-1	TRBJ1-2	-	CASSSPGTDYGYTF	TGTGCCAGCAGTTCCCCCGGGACAGACTATGGCTACACCTTC
-	TRBV9	TRBJ1-3	few	CASSARGMGNTIYF	TGTGCCAGCAGTGCCAGGGGTATGGGAAACACCATATATTTT
-	TRBV5-4	TRBJ2-5	-	CASSFRSGKETQYF	TGTGCCAGCAGCTTTAGGTCGGGCAAAGAGACCCAGTACTTC
-	TRBV6-5	TRBJ2-7	-	CASSTDRKAYEQYF	TGTGCCAGCAGTACCGACAGGAAGGCCTACGAGCAGTACTTC
-	TRBV7-9	TRBJ1-4	-	CASSLGAGDEKLFF	TGTGCCAGCAGCTTAGGCGCAGGGGACGAAAAACTGTTTTTT
-	TRBV2	TRBJ1-1	-	CASGRGEGTEAFF	TGTGCCAGTGGGAGGGGAGAGGGCACTGAAGCTTTCTTT
TRBD1	TRBV7-2	TRBJ1-4	-	CASSPDRVGKLFF	TGTGCCAGCAGCCCGGACAGGGTGGGGAAACTGTTTTTT
-	TRBV5-4	TRBJ1-2	once	CASSSQGDGNSGYTF	TGTGCCAGCAGCTCCCAAGGAGACGGAAATTCTGGCTACACCTTC
-	TRBV30	TRBJ1-2	few	CAWKRDYGYTF	TGTGCCTGGAAAAGGGACTATGGCTACACCTTC
TRBD1	TRBV19	TRBJ1-1	-	CASRQTGVRTEAFF	TGTGCCAGTAGACAAACAGGGGTCAGGACTGAAGCTTTCTTT
TRBD1	TRBV2	TRBJ2-7	-	CASNVDRGASYEQYF	TGTGCCAGCAACGTCGACAGGGGGGCTTCCTACGAGCAGTACTTC
-	TRBV4-1	TRBJ2-7	-	CASSQDPRYEQYF	TGCGCCAGCAGCCAAGATCCCCGCTACGAGCAGTACTTC
TRBD1	TRBV18	TRBJ2-7	few	CASGQGAVEQYF	TGTGCCAGCGGACAGGGGGCGGTCGAGCAGTACTTC
-	TRBV14	TRBJ2-3	-	CASSQRGADTQYF	TGTGCCAGCAGCCAAAGGGGGGCAGATACGCAGTATTTT
-	TRBV19	TRBJ2-7	-	CASSIGGPEQYF	TGTGCCAGTAGTATAGGGGGACCGGAGCAGTACTTC
TRBD1	TRBV6-5	TRBJ1-6	few	CATRSGTANSPLHF	TGTGCCACCCGCTCTGGGACAGCGAATTCACCCCTCCACTTT
-	TRBV7-9	TRBJ2-7	-	CASSLARTVTYEQYF	TGTGCCAGCAGCTTAGCCCGGACGGTTACCTACGAGCAGTACTTC
-	TRBV7-9	TRBJ2-1	-	CASSLILGPNEQFF	TGTGCCAGCAGCCTAATTCTGGGACCTAATGAGCAGTTCTTC
-	TRBV6-4	TRBJ2-7	-	CASSDREPRYGTYEQYF	TGTGCCAGCAGTGACAGGGAACCGAGGTACGGAACCTACGAGCAGTACTTC
TRBD1	TRBV7-8	TRBJ1-1	once	CASSLGTANTEAFF	TGTGCCAGCAGCCTCGGGACAGCGAACACTGAAGCTTTCTTT
-	TRBV29-1	TRBJ1-2	-	CSTYRDRSSNYGYTF	TGCAGCACGTACCGGGACCGATCTTCTAACTATGGCTACACCTTC
TRBD1	TRBV10-3	TRBJ1-5	-	CAISERTGGQPQHF	TGTGCCATCAGTGAAAGGACAGGGGGACAGCCCCAGCATTTT
-	TRBV6-6	TRBJ1-1	-	CASSRQLNTEAFF	TGTGCCAGCAGTAGACAACTGAACACTGAAGCTTTCTTT
TRBD1	TRBV29-1	TRBJ1-2	-	CSVYWPGQVLYGYTF	TGCAGCGTTTACTGGCCGGGACAGGTCCTTTATGGCTACACCTTC
-	TRBV19	TRBJ1-6	medium-sized	CASSIAGEVSPLHF	TGTGCCAGTAGTATAGCAGGGGAAGTCTCACCCCTCCACTTT
-	TRBV7-3	TRBJ1-2	-	CASSEEQGPNYGYTF	TGTGCCAGCAGCGAGGAACAGGGCCCAAACTATGGCTACACCTTC
TRBD1	TRBV7-2	TRBJ2-7	-	CASSSRQGASYEQYF	TGTGCCAGCAGCTCGCGACAGGGGGCCTCCTACGAGCAGTACTTC
-	TRBV21-1	TRBJ1-5	few	CASSSVKDRGDDSGNQPQHF	TGTGCCAGCAGCAGCGTAAAGGACAGGGGAGACGACAGCGGCAATCAGCCCCAGCATTTT
TRBD1	TRBV14	TRBJ1-4	few	CASSRKTGAGEKLFF	TGTGCCAGCAGCCGTAAAACAGGGGCTGGGGAAAAACTGTTTTTT
-	TRBV5-4	TRBJ2-3	-	CASIPGGTSTDTQYF	TGTGCCAGCATCCCGGGTGGAACTAGCACAGATACGCAGTATTTT
-	TRBV5-5	TRBJ2-5	few	CASSRTHQGEETQYF	TGTGCCAGCAGCCGGACTCACCAGGGTGAAGAGACCCAGTACTTC
-	TRBV5-8	TRBJ2-1	-	CASSLGQRNNEQFF	TGTGCCAGCAGCTTGGGACAGAGAAACAATGAGCAGTTCTTC
-	TRBV7-7	TRBJ2-5	-	CASSLEGVTQYF	TGTGCTAGCAGCTTAGAAGGGGTGACCCAGTACTTC